Shown below are 30 T cell receptor beta chains from a single sample sequenced in a study of T cells after yellow fever vaccination. Via MiXCR, TCRdb re-called the 5' RACE reads, giving one row per CDR3 protein. The sample has some 150,000 distinct CDR3 sequences; roughly 8.8% are singletons. This sample comprised CD8+ T cells sorted from PBMCs, obtained 45 days after the yellow fever booster vaccination. Receptors were obtained from a man aged 18 to 30 who received the YFV17D yellow fever vaccine.

This clonotype was seen more than once but under ten times. V usage is TRBV7-3 and J usage is TRBJ2-5; a weak D match, TRBD2 (6 bases). Trimming stripped 2 bases from V and 1 base from J, with 11 bases between. The CDR3 contains 15 residues. Germline CDR1 is SGHTA and CDR2 is FQGTGA. Here the CDR3 reads CASSLGGLPQETQYF. CDR3 bases: TGTGCCAGCAGCTTAGGTGGACTACCCCAAGAGACCCAGTACTTC. Full variable domain (missing parts from reference TRBV7-3 and TRBJ2-5): GAGVSQTPSNKVTEKGKYVELRCDPISGHTALYWYRQSLGQGPEFLIYFQGTGAADDSGLPNDRFFAVRPEGSVSTLKIQRTERGDSAVYLCASSLGGLPQETQYFGPGTRLLVL.

CDR3 DNA: TGCGCCAGCAGCTTGAATTCGGGGACTCCCTACAATGAGCAGTTCTTC. Residues: CASSLNSGTPYNEQFF. The rearrangement uses TRBV5-1 and TRBJ2-1; TRBD2 is a possible D gene (6 bases). The V gene's germline CDR1 is SGHRS and CDR2 YFSETQ. V lost 1 base to trimming and J lost 2 bases, with 13 bases between them. CDR3 size: 16 residues.

This chain uses TRBV10-2 with TRBJ2-7; D remains unclear. Germline loops: CDR1 WSHSY, CDR2 SAAADI. The CDR3 loop spans 11 amino acids. V was trimmed by 2 bases and J by 9 bases, leaving 8 bases between them. CDR3 nucleotide sequence: TGCGCCAGCAGTGAGCTAGAAGGGCAGTACTTC. Its translation: CASSELEGQYF.

This clonotype was seen ten or more times. The chain joins TRBV27 to TRBJ2-4; 8 bases fit TRBD1. The length of the CDR3 is 12 residues. The germline V gene encodes CDR1 MNHEY and CDR2 SMNVEV (reference sequence). J was trimmed by 11 bases and V by 8 bases; bases with no gene match: 8. The CDR3 DNA follows: TGTGCCAGCGGTAGACAGGGGCGAGTTCAGTACTTC. Translation gives CASGRQGRVQYF.

This clonotype was recorded a few times. The chain carries TRBV7-8 and TRBJ2-2, with D possibly being TRBD2 (5 bases). The ends were cut back, 3 bases at V and 3 bases at J, with 8 bases in the middle. In germline, CDR1 is SGHVS, CDR2 FQNEAQ. The CDR3 consists of 14 residues. The CDR3 DNA follows: TGTGCCAGCAGCTTCTTGGGAGACACCGGGGAGCTGTTTTTT. Its translation: CASSFLGDTGELFF.

The rearrangement joins TRBV14 to TRBJ2-1, with no clear D. The CDR3 is 14 residues long. In germline, CDR1 is SGHDN, CDR2 FVKESK. With 0 bases removed from V and 6 bases from J, the gap between germline ends came to 9 bases. CDR3 sequence reads: CASSQDWTGNEQFF. For the CDR3, the DNA is TGTGCCAGCAGCCAAGACTGGACCGGCAATGAGCAGTTCTTC. Full variable domain (rest looked up from reference TRBV14 and TRBJ2-1): EAGVTQFPSHSVIEKGQTVTLRCDPISGHDNLYWYRRVMGKEIKFLLHFVKESKQDESGMPNNRFLAERTGGTYSTLKVQPAELEDSGVYFCASSQDWTGNEQFFGPGTRLTVL.

V usage is TRBV9 and J usage is TRBJ1-1; maybe TRBD1 (6 bases). Germline CDR1 is SGDLS and CDR2 is YYNGEE. V dropped 4 bases and J dropped 11 bases, with 15 bases sitting between them. The CDR3 loop spans 12 amino acids. The DNA for the CDR3 is TGTGCCAGCAGCCCACGGACAGTCGGGGCTTTCTTT. This gives the protein CASSPRTVGAFF.

The J gene is TRBJ1-1, the V gene TRBV7-9; D is unresolved. Looked up from germline, CDR1 is SEHNR and CDR2 is FQNEAQ (reference sequence). Deletions cut 2 bases from V and 6 bases from J, with 4 bases between. The CDR3 spans 11 residues. For the CDR3, the DNA is TGTGCCAGCAGCTTAAATCCTGAAGCTTTCTTT. Its protein product is CASSLNPEAFF.

This clonotype showed up just a few times. The chain employs TRBV12-3 or TRBV12-4 and TRBJ1-1; D call uncertain. Trimming stripped 6 bases from V and 6 bases from J, with 17 bases between. This CDR3 spans 14 amino acids. The CDR3 DNA reads as TGTGCCAGCAGAACCGTAGCAGGTCGGGCTGAAGCTTTCTTT. This gives the protein CASRTVAGRAEAFF.

The rearrangement uses TRBV7-6 and TRBJ2-7; D remains unclear. CDR3 length: 13 amino acids. Germline CDR1 SGHVS, CDR2 FNYEAQ. V lost 1 base and J 5 bases, leaving 9 bases between the germline ends. Here the CDR3 reads CASSLVKGNEQYF. CDR3 nucleotide sequence: TGTGCCAGCAGCTTAGTAAAGGGAAACGAGCAGTACTTC.

This clonotype was detected only a few times. This chain uses TRBV27 with TRBJ2-7; D is perhaps TRBD2 (6 bases). Germline CDR1 is MNHEY and CDR2 is SMNVEV (reference sequence). There are 15 residues in the CDR3. This chain's CDR3 is CTSSLSGDHRHEQYV. The CDR3 DNA follows: TGCACCAGCAGTTTATCGGGGGACCACAGGCACGAGCAGTACGTC.

This clonotype came up a few times. The V and J genes are TRBV7-9 and TRBJ2-2; no clear D. Germline V gene data show CDR1 as SEHNR and CDR2 as FQNEAQ (reference sequence). Between the trimmed V and J ends, which lost 6 bases and 3 bases, there was a span of 8 bases. The CDR3 sequence is 13 residues long. DNA of the CDR3: TGTGCCAGCAGTACCTCCCACACCGGGGAGCTGTTTTTT. It translates to CASSTSHTGELFF.

V and J are TRBV29-1 and TRBJ1-5; 9 nucleotides align to TRBD1. Germline lookup yields CDR1 SQVTM and CDR2 ANQGSEA. The V gene end was trimmed by 4 bases and the J gene end by 1 base; junction bases not matched to a gene: 5. The CDR3 covers 15 residues. For the CDR3, the DNA is TGCAGCGTTGGGACAGGGGAGGGGAGCAATCAGCCCCAGCATTTT. It codes for CSVGTGEGSNQPQHF.

This chain joins TRBV7-9 and TRBJ1-3; D may be TRBD1 (5 bases). This CDR3 has 18 residues. V lost 5 bases, J lost 2 bases, and 22 bases lay in between. Germline values: CDR1 SEHNR, CDR2 FQNEAQ (reference sequence). The CDR3 DNA reads TGTGCCAGCAGCGGAGCGGGGAAGGGGCCCACGGCTGGAAACACCATATATTTT. Encoded protein: CASSGAGKGPTAGNTIYF.

CDR3 residues: CASRDRRSYNEQFF. CDR3 coding DNA: TGTGCCAGCAGGGACCGGCGCTCCTACAATGAGCAGTTCTTC. V gene TRBV27 combines with J gene TRBJ2-1; D unclear. The CDR3 is 14 residues long. Trimming removed 6 bases from V and 0 bases from J, with 9 bases in between. Germline V gene lookup returns CDR1 MNHEY and CDR2 SMNVEV (reference sequence).

The chain has TRBV19 and TRBJ1-2, with TRBD1 matching over 9 bases. Trimming at V came to 5 bases and at J to 5 bases, leaving 15 bases not matched to a gene. CDR1 LNHDA and CDR2 SQIVND come from the germline V gene (reference sequence). This CDR3 contains 17 residues. The CDR3 bases are TGTGCCAGTAGTCCTGTCCGGGACAGGGAAAAAGGGTATGGCTACACCTTC. Its protein product is CASSPVRDREKGYGYTF.

This clonotype was found a few times. CDR3: CASTRGAGADTEAFF. The CDR3 nucleotides read TGTGCCAGCACCCGGGGTGCGGGGGCGGACACTGAAGCTTTCTTT. J is TRBJ1-1 and V is TRBV2, with D possibly matching TRBD1 (6 bases). Germline lookup yields CDR1 SNHLY and CDR2 FYNNEI. V shed 7 bases and J shed 3 bases, with 18 bases lying between them. The CDR3 is made up of 15 amino acids. Filled out from reference TRBV2 and TRBJ1-1, the complete variable domain reads EPEVTQTPSHQVTQMGQEVILRCVPISNHLYFYWYRQILGQKVEFLVSFYNNEISEKSEIFDDQFSVERPDGSNFTLKIRSTKLEDSAMYFCASTRGAGADTEAFFGQGTRLTVV.

This clonotype showed up many times. V usage is TRBV4-3 and J usage is TRBJ2-2; a possible D gene is TRBD2 (5 bases). CDR3 size: 12 residues. CDR1 and CDR2 (germline): LGHNA, YSLEER. V lost 3 bases and J 6 bases, leaving 5 bases between the germline ends. Here the CDR3 reads CASSHGAGELFF. Here the CDR3 DNA reads TGCGCCAGCAGCCACGGGGCCGGGGAGCTGTTTTTT.

A few counts support this clonotype. This chain joins TRBV10-3 and TRBJ2-7; D gene unclear. Germline V lookup: CDR1 ENHRY, CDR2 SYGVKD. CDR3 length: 14 amino acids. Trimming took 0 bases from V and 1 from J, leaving 7 bases between them. CDR3 sequence reads: CAISESPVSYEQYV. The CDR3 region has the DNA TGTGCCATCAGTGAGTCCCCCGTGTCCTACGAGCAGTACGTC.

This clonotype was recorded a few times. This chain links TRBV3-1 with TRBJ2-3; 7 positions match TRBD1. The germline V gene encodes CDR1 LGHDT and CDR2 YNNKEL (reference sequence). V trimming: 1 base; J trimming: 4 bases; junction bases outside the gene matches: 11. This CDR3 comprises 17 residues. CDR3 in amino acids: CASSQVWGQKISDTQYF. DNA for the CDR3: TGTGCCAGCAGCCAAGTATGGGGACAGAAAATATCAGATACGCAGTATTTT.

This clonotype was counted a few times. The chain couples TRBV7-9 to TRBJ1-5; D not resolved. The CDR3 covers 15 residues. V dropped 1 base and J dropped 0 bases, with 7 bases sitting between them. Germline V gene sequence: CDR1 SEHNR, CDR2 FQNEAQ (reference sequence). The CDR3 sequence is CASSLGSDSNQPQHF. In DNA form, the CDR3 reads TGTGCCAGCAGCTTAGGATCCGATAGCAATCAGCCCCAGCATTTT.

About this clonotype itself: Mismatch with germline at one junction end may stem from a read error. The chain uses TRBV5-1 and TRBJ2-2; D is possibly TRBD2 (5 bases). The CDR3 runs 14 residues. CDR1 and CDR2 from the germline V gene are SGHRS and YFSETQ. The CDR3 region has the DNA TGCGCCAGCAGCTTGATGCTGAACACCGGGGAGCGGTTTTTT. Amino acids: CASSLMLNTGERFF.

This clonotype occurred many times. V gene TRBV9 combines with J gene TRBJ2-2, with D possibly called TRBD1 or TRBD2 (5 bases each). CDR3 length equals 14 residues. V lost 4 bases to trimming and J lost 3 bases, with 10 bases between them. Germline loops: CDR1 SGDLS, CDR2 YYNGEE. The CDR3 loop reads CASSSRGDTGELFF. The CDR3 DNA reads TGTGCCAGCAGCTCTCGAGGGGACACCGGGGAGCTGTTTTTT.

In this sample, this clonotype turned up many times. The chain couples TRBV6-1 to TRBJ2-7; the D gene could be TRBD1 or TRBD2 (6 bases each). CDR1 and CDR2 from the germline V gene are MNHNS and SASEGT. The CDR3 totals 14 residues. V was cut by 6 bases and J by 2 bases, with 14 bases left in between. The chain's CDR3 is CASRSWGDTYEQYV. The CDR3 coding sequence is TGTGCCAGCAGGTCCTGGGGGGACACCTACGAGCAGTACGTC.

In this sample, this clonotype turned up many times. The chain links TRBV7-6 to TRBJ2-3; D gene uncertain. The ends were cut back, 4 bases at V and 1 base at J, with 15 bases in the middle. CDR1 is SGHVS and CDR2 is FNYEAQ in the germline V gene. This CDR3 is 16 amino acids long. In DNA, the CDR3 is TGTGCCAGCAGCTCCCGATTGGCAGACCGCACAGATACGCAGTATTTT. Its protein is CASSSRLADRTDTQYF.

The chain carries TRBV12-3 or TRBV12-4 and TRBJ2-1; 11 nucleotides align to TRBD2. V dropped 6 bases and J dropped 4; count of bases not matched to a gene: 5. CDR3 length: 15 residues. The CDR3 DNA sequence: TGTGCCAGCAGGCGACTAGCGGGACCGTACAATGAGCAGTTCTTC. This gives the protein CASRRLAGPYNEQFF.

There are a few counts of this clonotype. The gene calls are TRBV4-1 and TRBJ1-1; 10 bases match TRBD1. In germline, CDR1 is MGHRA, CDR2 YSYEKL. V dropped 4 bases and J dropped 5; count of bases not matched to a gene: 7. The CDR3 spans 15 residues. In nucleotides, the CDR3 is TGCGCCAGCAGCCGTGCGACAGGGGGCATTACTGAAGCTTTCTTT. It translates to CASSRATGGITEAFF.

This clonotype was found many times. V gene TRBV5-1 combines with J gene TRBJ2-1; 12 bases align to TRBD2. The J segment lost 5 bases and the V segment lost 4 bases, leaving 4 bases of the junction unmatched. This CDR3 is built from 15 residues. Looked up from germline, CDR1 is SGHRS and CDR2 is YFSETQ. CDR3 sequence (DNA): TGCGCCAGCAGCGAGGGACTAGCGGGCCACAATGAGCAGTTCTTC. Translation: CASSEGLAGHNEQFF.

The chain uses TRBV6-2 or TRBV6-3 and TRBJ2-1; 8 nucleotides align to TRBD2. Germline lookup yields CDR1 MNHEY and CDR2 SVGEGT. The CDR3 is 12 amino acids. Trimming took 6 bases from V and 15 from J; bases not matched to a gene: 10. CDR3 in amino acids: CASSPGLVQPFF. The CDR3 coding sequence is TGTGCCAGCAGCCCGGGACTAGTTCAGCCGTTCTTC.

This clonotype has a handful of counts. The V call is TRBV7-9, the J call TRBJ2-7; TRBD2 aligns across 13 bases. Per the germline V gene, CDR1 is SEHNR and CDR2 is FQNEAQ (reference sequence). V was clipped by 1 base and J by 3 bases; unmatched bases: 9. The CDR3 totals 18 residues. As DNA, the CDR3 is TGTGCCAGCAGCTTAGTCGCTCAGGGACTAGCGGGGAACTACGAGCAGTACGTC. It specifies CASSLVAQGLAGNYEQYV.